This T cell receptor beta chain appears in the sequencing data of a study of blood T cell repertoires in COVID-19. Across the whole study: The cDNA or gDNA used as material had been derived from T cells, B-cell-depleted T cells, or PBMCs.

Two consecutive negative NP/OP PCR tests, clearance, or resolved symptoms defined Cohort 3 recovery. Original methodology: Reference gene primers were amplified, and this amplification served to estimate nucleated cell counts. Profiled with immunoSEQ multiplex PCR; TCRdb holds only in-frame clones, not every one. The DNA gave D and trimming, while V, J and clone size come from that table. Here the sample spans over 250,000 clones, around 90% being singletons. The clonotype was recovered from a woman in her thirties who had recovered from COVID-19. The sample was PBMCs or T cells enriched from blood (not recorded which).

The CDR3: CASSYLAAHEQYF. In DNA form, the CDR3 reads TGTGCCAGCAGCTATCTAGCGGCTCACGAGCAGTACTTC. The chain joins TRBV6-5 to TRBJ2-7; 7 bases map to TRBD2. V dropped 6 bases and J dropped 5; count of bases not matched to a gene: 7. CDR3 length: 13 residues. The germline V gene encodes CDR1 MNHEY and CDR2 SVGAGI.